This T cell receptor beta chain was recovered during a study of blood T cell repertoires in COVID-19. Sequenced by immunoSEQ multiplex PCR; TCRdb stores in-frame clones only, minus some. The sample lists approximately 140,000 clones; 85% to 90% were seen once. The sequence came from a man in his fifties with active or convalescent COVID-19. The sample comprised peripheral blood.

The CDR3: CASSYGQDNSPLHF. The CDR3 nucleotides are TGTGCCAGCAGTTACGGGCAGGATAATTCACCCCTCCACTTT. This chain connects TRBV6-2 or TRBV6-3 to TRBJ1-6; no reliable D call. With 2 bases removed from V and 5 bases from J, the gap between germline ends came to 7 bases. The CDR3 is made up of 14 amino acids. Germline V gene data show CDR1 as MNHEY and CDR2 as SVGEGT.